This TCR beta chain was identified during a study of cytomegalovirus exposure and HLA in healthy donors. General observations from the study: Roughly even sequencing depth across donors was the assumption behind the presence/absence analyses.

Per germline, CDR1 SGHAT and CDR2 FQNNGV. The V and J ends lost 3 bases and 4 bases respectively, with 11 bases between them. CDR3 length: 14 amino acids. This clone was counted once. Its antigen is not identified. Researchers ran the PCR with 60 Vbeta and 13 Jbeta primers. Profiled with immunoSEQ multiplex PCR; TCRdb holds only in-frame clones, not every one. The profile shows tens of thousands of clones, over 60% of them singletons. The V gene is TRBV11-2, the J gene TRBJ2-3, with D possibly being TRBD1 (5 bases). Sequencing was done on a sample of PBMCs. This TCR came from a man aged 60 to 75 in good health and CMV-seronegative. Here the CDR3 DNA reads TGTGCCAGCAGCTTGGGGCAGGGCCCAGATACGCAGTATTTT. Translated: CASSLGQGPDTQYF.